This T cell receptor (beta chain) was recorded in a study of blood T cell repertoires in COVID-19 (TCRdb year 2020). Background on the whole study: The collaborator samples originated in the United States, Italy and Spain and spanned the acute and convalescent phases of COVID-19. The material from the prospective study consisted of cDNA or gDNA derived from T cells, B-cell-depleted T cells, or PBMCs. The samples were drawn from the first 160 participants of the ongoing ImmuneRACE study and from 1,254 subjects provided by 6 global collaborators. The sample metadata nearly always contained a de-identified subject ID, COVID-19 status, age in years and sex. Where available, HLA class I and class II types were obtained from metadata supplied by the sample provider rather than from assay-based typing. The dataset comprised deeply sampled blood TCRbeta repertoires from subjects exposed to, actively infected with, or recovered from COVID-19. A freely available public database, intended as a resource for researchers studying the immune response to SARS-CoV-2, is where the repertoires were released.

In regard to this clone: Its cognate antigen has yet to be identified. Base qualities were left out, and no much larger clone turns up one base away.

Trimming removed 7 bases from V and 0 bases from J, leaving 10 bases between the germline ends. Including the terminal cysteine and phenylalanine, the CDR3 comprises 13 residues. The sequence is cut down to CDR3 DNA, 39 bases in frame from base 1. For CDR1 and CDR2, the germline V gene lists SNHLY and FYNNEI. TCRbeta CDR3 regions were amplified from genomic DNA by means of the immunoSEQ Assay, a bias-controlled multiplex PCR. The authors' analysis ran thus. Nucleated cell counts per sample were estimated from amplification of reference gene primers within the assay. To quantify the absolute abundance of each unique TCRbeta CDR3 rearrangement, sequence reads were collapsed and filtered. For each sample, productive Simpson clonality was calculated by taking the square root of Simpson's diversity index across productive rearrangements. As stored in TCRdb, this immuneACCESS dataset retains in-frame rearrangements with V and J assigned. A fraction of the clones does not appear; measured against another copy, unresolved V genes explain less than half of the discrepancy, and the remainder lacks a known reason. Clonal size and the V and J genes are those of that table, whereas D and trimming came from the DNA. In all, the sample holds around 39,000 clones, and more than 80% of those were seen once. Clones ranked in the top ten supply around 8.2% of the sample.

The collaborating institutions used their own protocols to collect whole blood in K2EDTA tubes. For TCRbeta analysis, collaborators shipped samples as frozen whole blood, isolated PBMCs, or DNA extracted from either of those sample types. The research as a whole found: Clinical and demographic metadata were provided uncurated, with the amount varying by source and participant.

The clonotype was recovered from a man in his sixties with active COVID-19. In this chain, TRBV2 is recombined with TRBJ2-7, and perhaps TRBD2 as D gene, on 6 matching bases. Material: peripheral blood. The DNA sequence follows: TGTGCCAGCACGGAGGGCACCTCCTACGAGCAGTACTTC. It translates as CASTEGTSYEQYF.